These 23 T cell receptor beta chains originate from one sample sequenced in a study of CD8 T cells in Susac syndrome. Random-hexamer reverse transcription was applied to about 0.45 to 1 ug RNA. TCRdb re-analysed the immunoSEQ multiplex PCR reads in MiXCR, keeping a single row per CDR3 protein. The sample yields under 200,000 distinct CDR3 sequences, approximately 94% seen once. The sequencing sample was made of CD4+ T cells from PBMCs. The source of these receptors is a human donor with Susac syndrome.

The genes are TRBV12-3 or TRBV12-4 and TRBJ2-7, with D hard to call. The CDR3 totals 13 residues. Trimming took off 5 bases at V and 3 bases at J, with 11 bases between the two ends. This chain's CDR3 is CASSVGQNYEQYF. The CDR3 DNA is TGTGCCAGCAGTGTGGGCCAGAACTACGAGCAGTACTTC.

This clonotype was recorded once. The J gene is TRBJ2-3, the V gene TRBV18; D not resolved. There are 14 residues in the CDR3. Trimming pared 3 bases from V and 4 bases from J, leaving 11 bases between. Germline-derived CDR1 and CDR2 are KGHSH and LQKENI. The CDR3 loop is CASSPETRPDTQYF. The DNA of the CDR3 is TGTGCCAGCTCACCGGAGACACGTCCAGATACGCAGTATTTT.

The rearrangement uses TRBV20-1 and TRBJ2-7, with 7 bases lining up with TRBD1. This CDR3 has 14 amino acids. With 3 bases clipped from V and 4 bases from J, the junction kept 9 bases outside the gene matches. Germline CDR1 and CDR2: DFQATT and SNEGSKA (reference sequence). The DNA of the CDR3 is TGCAGTGCTAGGGCCGGGACAGCCCCTTACGAGCAGTACTTC. Its translation is CSARAGTAPYEQYF.

The chain has TRBV29-1 and TRBJ1-1; D is possibly TRBD1 (5 bases). Germline V gene data show CDR1 as SQVTM and CDR2 as ANQGSEA. V was shortened by 3 bases and J by 4 bases, with 12 bases between the two germline ends. The CDR3 extends over 13 amino acids. This CDR3 reads CSVDKGKGTEAFF. For the CDR3, the DNA is TGCAGCGTTGATAAGGGGAAGGGCACTGAAGCTTTCTTT.

Here the CDR3 DNA reads TGTGCCAGCAGAACAGGGGGCTCCTACAATGAGCAGTTCTTC. Translated, it gives CASRTGGSYNEQFF. The V and J genes are TRBV25-1 and TRBJ2-1, with 8 positions matching TRBD1. This CDR3 has 14 amino acids. The germline V gene has CDR1 MGHDK and CDR2 SYGVNS. Losses at the gene ends were 6 bases for V and 0 bases for J; bases not matched to a gene: 1.

The chain recombines TRBV5-4 with TRBJ1-1; D not resolved. CDR3 length equals 14 residues. Between the trimmed V and J ends, which lost 0 bases and 1 base, there was a span of 7 bases. Germline CDR1 and CDR2: SGHNT and YYREEE (reference sequence). Here the CDR3 DNA reads TGTGCCAGCAGCTTGGAACTAGCGAACACTGAAGCTTTCTTT. It is translated as CASSLELANTEAFF.

The rearrangement joins TRBV24-1 to TRBJ2-2, with 8 bases matching TRBD2. The CDR3 is 17 residues long. Germline lookup yields CDR1 KGHDR and CDR2 SFDVKD. V shed 3 bases, J shed 0 bases, and the junction held 5 bases outside the gene matches. DNA for the CDR3: TGTGCCACCAGTGATACACGCGGGGGGCCGAACACCGGGGAGCTGTTTTTT. It codes for CATSDTRGGPNTGELFF.

The chain carries TRBV3-1 and TRBJ2-7; D gene unclear. V lost 4 bases and J 2 bases, leaving 15 bases between the germline ends. Germline V gene data show CDR1 as LGHDT and CDR2 as YNNKEL (reference sequence). The CDR3 covers 15 residues. The CDR3 coding sequence is TGTGCCAGCAGCCTACGACACTTACAAACCTACGAGCAGTACTTC. It translates to CASSLRHLQTYEQYF.

V usage is TRBV16 and J usage is TRBJ1-5; D uncertain. The germline V and J ends were trimmed by 4 bases and 1 base, with 8 bases remaining between them. CDR3 length: 14 amino acids. CDR1 and CDR2 (germline): KGHSY, FQNENV. The CDR3: CASSRGFSNQPQHF. The CDR3 DNA follows: TGTGCCAGCAGCCGGGGTTTCAGCAATCAGCCCCAGCATTTT. The variable domain in full, completed from reference TRBV16 and TRBJ1-5, reads GEEVAQTPKHLVRGEGQKAKLYCAPIKGHSYVFWYQQVLKNEFKFLISFQNENVFDETGMPKERFSAKCLPNSPCSLEIQATKLEDSAVYFCASSRGFSNQPQHFGDGTRLSIL.

The V gene is TRBV3-1, the J gene TRBJ2-5; 13 nucleotides match TRBD2. Germline V CDR1 and CDR2: LGHDT, YNNKEL (reference sequence). CDR3 length: 17 amino acids. V shed 1 base and J 5 bases; nucleotides not matched to a gene: 7. The CDR3 nucleotides read TGTGCCAGCAGCCAAGTACTAGCGGGGGGGCCACGTGAGACCCAGTACTTC. Protein product: CASSQVLAGGPRETQYF.

The V gene is TRBV20-1, the J gene TRBJ2-7; TRBD1 might be the D (6 bases). The CDR3 runs 13 residues. V lost 5 bases to trimming and J lost 2 bases, with 13 bases between them. Germline V gives CDR1 DFQATT, CDR2 SNEGSKA (reference sequence). The CDR3 protein is CSASTGPTYEQYF. In DNA, the CDR3 is TGCAGTGCTTCGACAGGCCCCACCTACGAGCAGTACTTC.

The chain uses TRBV20-1 and TRBJ2-1; 12 nucleotides agree with TRBD2. V shed 5 bases, J shed 0 bases, and the junction held 8 bases outside the gene matches. Germline V gives CDR1 DFQATT, CDR2 SNEGSKA (reference sequence). The CDR3 totals 17 residues. CDR3 DNA sequence: TGCAGTGCTCCCGGACTAGCGGGGAGCCGCTCCTACAATGAGCAGTTCTTC. It encodes CSAPGLAGSRSYNEQFF.

This chain connects TRBV20-1 to TRBJ2-1, with TRBD2 matching over 8 bases. This CDR3 has 15 residues. Germline-derived CDR1 and CDR2 are DFQATT and SNEGSKA (reference sequence). Trimming removed 1 base from V and 9 bases from J; junction bases left unmatched: 11. CDR3 coding DNA: TGCAGTGCTAGAGGGTACCGGGGGGGAAGTAGTGAGCAGTTCTTC. Protein sequence: CSARGYRGGSSEQFF.

This clonotype was detected only once. This chain connects TRBV12-3 or TRBV12-4 to TRBJ1-2, with D tentatively TRBD1 (6 bases). This CDR3 contains 15 residues. V lost 5 bases, J lost 4 bases, and 17 bases lay in between. Here the CDR3 DNA reads TGTGCCAGCAGTCCAACTACAGGGCACACCTATGGCTACACCTTC. Its protein product is CASSPTTGHTYGYTF.

The chain combines TRBV25-1 with TRBJ1-4; D possibly corresponds to TRBD1 (5 bases). Germline V gene lookup returns CDR1 MGHDK and CDR2 SYGVNS. Between the trimmed V and J ends, which lost 4 bases and 8 bases, there was a span of 17 bases. This CDR3 region has 15 residues. The CDR3 nucleotides read TGTGCCAGCAGTGCCCCCGGGACCGCCAAGGAAAAACTGTTTTTT. It specifies CASSAPGTAKEKLFF.

J is TRBJ1-3 and V is TRBV7-8; a weak D match, TRBD1 (5 bases). V was shortened by 5 bases and J by 6 bases, with 17 bases between the two germline ends. Germline values: CDR1 SGHVS, CDR2 FQNEAQ. This CDR3 contains 15 residues. For the CDR3, the DNA is TGTGCCAGCAGCACCATTTGGGACGGCGAAAACACCATATATTTT. Translated, it gives CASSTIWDGENTIYF. Using reference TRBV7-8 and TRBJ1-3 for the parts outside the CDR3, the full variable domain is GAGVSQSPRYKVAKRGQDVALRCDPISGHVSLFWYQQALGQGPEFLTYFQNEAQLDKSGLPSDRFFAERPEGSVSTLKIQRTQQEDSAVYLCASSTIWDGENTIYFGEGSWLTVV.

This clonotype showed up just once. The chain combines TRBV5-1 with TRBJ1-6; no reliable D call. Per germline, CDR1 SGHRS and CDR2 YFSETQ. V was pared by 0 bases and J by 7 bases, with 8 bases between. The CDR3 is 14 amino acids. The CDR3 DNA is TGCGCCAGCAGCTTGGGAGGGCTGAATTCACCCCTCCACTTT. It codes for CASSLGGLNSPLHF.

Comment on this clonotype: Mismatch with germline at one junction end may stem from a read error. The CDR3 reads CASSPWPGDGYTF. The CDR3, as DNA: TGTGCTAGCAGCCCCTGGCCCGGGGATGGCTACACCTTC. The V call is TRBV7-7, the J call TRBJ1-2; D not resolved. The CDR3 has 13 residues. Germline lookup yields CDR1 SSHAT and CDR2 FNYEAQ (reference sequence).

The chain has TRBV4-2 and TRBJ1-2, with D unresolved. The V and J ends lost 2 bases and 5 bases respectively, with 18 bases between them. The CDR3 totals 16 residues. The germline V gene has CDR1 LGHNA and CDR2 YNFKEQ. CDR3 protein: CASSQPESGTRYGYTF. Here the CDR3 DNA reads TGTGCCAGCAGCCAACCAGAGAGTGGCACTAGATATGGCTACACCTTC.

Comment on this clonotype: Because the CDR3's place on the DNA is in doubt, the DNA is left out and the CDR3 is given as listed by TCRdb. The genes are TRBV20-1 and TRBJ1-2; the table names TRBD1, a call not compared with the DNA. Germline V lookup: CDR1 DFQATT, CDR2 SNEGSKA (reference sequence). The CDR3 length equals 15 residues, ends included. The CDR3 loop reads CSARTNRGLSYGCTF.

The chain combines TRBV20-1 with TRBJ2-5; D not resolved. The CDR3 has 13 residues. Germline CDR1 is DFQATT and CDR2 is SNEGSKA (reference sequence). V lost 5 bases and J 1 base, leaving 11 bases between the germline ends. In nucleotides, the CDR3 is TGCAGTGCTTCTCTAGGTTCCCAAGAGACCCAGTACTTC. Encoded protein: CSASLGSQETQYF.

The chain carries TRBV7-2 and TRBJ1-6; D is ambiguous. Germline V gene lookup returns CDR1 SGHTA and CDR2 FQGNSA. V was pared by 1 base and J by 15 bases, with 19 bases between. The length of the CDR3 is 15 residues. CDR3 nucleotide sequence: TGTGCCAGCAGCTTAGGGTACGGGAGGAACGAACACCTCCACTTT. Its translation: CASSLGYGRNEHLHF.

The rearrangement links TRBV25-1 to TRBJ2-7; 9 bases map to TRBD1. This CDR3 has 16 amino acids. Germline assignment: CDR1 MGHDK and CDR2 SYGVNS. J gave up 6 bases and V 3 bases, and 12 bases lay outside the gene matches. DNA of the CDR3: TGTGCCAGCAGTGATGCAGGAGGACAGGGACAGGGCGAGCAGTACTTC. Encoded protein: CASSDAGGQGQGEQYF.